This T cell receptor beta chain comes out of a study of control samples from healthy donors and cancer patients (dated by TCRdb to the early 2020s). The method was the immunoSEQ multiplex PCR assay. The clones in this table, taken by TCRdb from immuneACCESS, are in-frame only. Not every clone is retained; where verified, under half of the shortfall comes from an unresolved V gene, and the cause of the rest is unknown. This sample comprises some 150,000 clones, 93% of them detected only once. The ten largest clones represent under 2.5% of the sample. Only one count was recorded for this clone. The specificity of this receptor is unknown. Within one base of it there is no much larger clone, and no base qualities were kept. CDR1 is given as GTSNPN and CDR2 as SVGIG, both from the germline V gene (reference sequence). V was cut back by 5 bases and J by 4 bases, leaving a gap of 5 bases between them. The CDR3 has 10 amino acids, counting the end cysteine and phenylalanine. Just CDR3 DNA is preserved here, 30 bases in frame from base 1.

Here the chain combines TRBV30 and TRBJ1-1; there is no confident call for the D gene. The sample consisted of blood. The TCR originated in a man aged 45-65 years in good health. DNA sequence: TGTGCCTGGGCCCGCACTGAAGCTTTCTTT. This is translated as CAWARTEAFF.